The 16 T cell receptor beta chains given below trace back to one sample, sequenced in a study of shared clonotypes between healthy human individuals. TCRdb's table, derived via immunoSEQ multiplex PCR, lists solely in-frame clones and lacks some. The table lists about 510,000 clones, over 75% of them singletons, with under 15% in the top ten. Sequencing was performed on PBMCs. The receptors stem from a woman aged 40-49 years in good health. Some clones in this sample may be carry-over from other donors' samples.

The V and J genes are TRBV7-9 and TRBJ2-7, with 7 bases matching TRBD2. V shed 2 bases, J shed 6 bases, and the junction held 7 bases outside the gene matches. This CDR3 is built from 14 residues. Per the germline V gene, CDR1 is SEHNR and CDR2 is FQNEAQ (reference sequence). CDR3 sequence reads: CASSLRGRAGEQYF. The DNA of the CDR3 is TGTGCCAGCAGCTTAAGAGGGAGGGCAGGCGAGCAGTACTTC.

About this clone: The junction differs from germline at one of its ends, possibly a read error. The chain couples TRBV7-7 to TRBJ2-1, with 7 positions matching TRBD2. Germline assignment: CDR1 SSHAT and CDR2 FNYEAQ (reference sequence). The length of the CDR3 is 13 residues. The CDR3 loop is CASSQSGRDEQFF. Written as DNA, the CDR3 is TGTGCTAGCAGCCAGTCAGGGAGGGATGAGCAGTTCTTC.

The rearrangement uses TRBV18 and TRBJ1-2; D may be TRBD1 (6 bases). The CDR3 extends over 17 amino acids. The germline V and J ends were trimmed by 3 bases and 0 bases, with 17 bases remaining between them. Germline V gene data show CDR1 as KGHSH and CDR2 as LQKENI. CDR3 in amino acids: CASSPPRLGQSNYGYTF. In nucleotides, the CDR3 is TGTGCCAGCTCACCTCCTCGGCTCGGACAGTCTAACTATGGCTACACCTTC.

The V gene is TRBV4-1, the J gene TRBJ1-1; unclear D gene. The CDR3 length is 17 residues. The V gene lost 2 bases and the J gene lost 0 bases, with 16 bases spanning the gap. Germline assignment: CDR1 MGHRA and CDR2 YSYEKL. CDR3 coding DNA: TGCGCCAGCAGCCAACGAAATCCCGGGATCATGAACACTGAAGCTTTCTTT. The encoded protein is CASSQRNPGIMNTEAFF.

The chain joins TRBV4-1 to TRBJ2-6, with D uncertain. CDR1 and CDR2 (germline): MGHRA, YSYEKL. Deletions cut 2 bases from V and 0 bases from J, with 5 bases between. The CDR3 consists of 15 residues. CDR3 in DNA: TGCGCCAGCAGCCAATCCCACTCTGGGGCCAACGTCCTGACTTTC. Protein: CASSQSHSGANVLTF.

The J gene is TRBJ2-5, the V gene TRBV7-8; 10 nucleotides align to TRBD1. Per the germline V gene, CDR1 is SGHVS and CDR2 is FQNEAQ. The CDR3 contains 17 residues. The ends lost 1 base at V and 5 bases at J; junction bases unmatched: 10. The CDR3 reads CASSLEGPGQGRETQYF. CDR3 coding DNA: TGTGCCAGCAGCTTAGAGGGCCCGGGACAGGGGCGGGAGACCCAGTACTTC.

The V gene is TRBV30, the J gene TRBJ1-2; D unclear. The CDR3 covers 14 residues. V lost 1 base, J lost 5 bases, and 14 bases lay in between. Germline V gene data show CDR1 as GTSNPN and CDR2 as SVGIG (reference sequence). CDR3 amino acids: CAWSETAVGYGYTF. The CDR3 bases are TGTGCCTGGAGTGAGACCGCGGTAGGGTATGGCTACACCTTC.

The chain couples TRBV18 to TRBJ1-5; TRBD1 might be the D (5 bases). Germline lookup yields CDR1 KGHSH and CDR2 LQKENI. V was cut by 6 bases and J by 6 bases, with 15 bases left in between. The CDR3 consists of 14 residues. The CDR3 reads CASSGDSTPQPQHF. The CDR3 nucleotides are TGTGCCAGCTCTGGCGACAGTACCCCTCAGCCCCAGCATTTT.

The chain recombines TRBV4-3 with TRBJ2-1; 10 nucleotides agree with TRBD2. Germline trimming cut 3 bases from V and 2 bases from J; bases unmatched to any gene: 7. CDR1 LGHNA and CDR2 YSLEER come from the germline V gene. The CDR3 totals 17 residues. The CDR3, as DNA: TGCGCCAGCAGCCACATAGCGGGAGGTTTGGCCTACAATGAGCAGTTCTTC. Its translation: CASSHIAGGLAYNEQFF.

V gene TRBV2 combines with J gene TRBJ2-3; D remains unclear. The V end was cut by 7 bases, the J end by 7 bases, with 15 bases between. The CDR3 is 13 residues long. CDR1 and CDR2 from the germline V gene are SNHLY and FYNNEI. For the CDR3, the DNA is TGTGCCAGCACCCCCCAAATGGGAAATACGCAGTATTTT. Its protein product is CASTPQMGNTQYF.

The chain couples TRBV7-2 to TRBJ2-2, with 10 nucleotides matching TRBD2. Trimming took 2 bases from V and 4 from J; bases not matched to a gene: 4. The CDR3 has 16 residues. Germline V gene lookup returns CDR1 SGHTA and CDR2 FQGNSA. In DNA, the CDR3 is TGTGCCAGCAGCTTAAGGCTAGCGGGAGTCACCGGGGAGCTGTTTTTT. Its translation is CASSLRLAGVTGELFF.

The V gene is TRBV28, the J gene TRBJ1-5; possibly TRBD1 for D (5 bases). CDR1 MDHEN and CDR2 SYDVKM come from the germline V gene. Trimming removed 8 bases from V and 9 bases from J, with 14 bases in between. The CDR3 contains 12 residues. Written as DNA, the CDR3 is TGTGCCAGCGGCTCGGGACTCGTGCCCCAGCATTTT. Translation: CASGSGLVPQHF. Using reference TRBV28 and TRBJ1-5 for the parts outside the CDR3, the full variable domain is DVKVTQSSRYLVKRTGEKVFLECVQDMDHENMFWYRQDPGLGLRLIYFSYDVKMKEKGDIPEGYSVSREKKERFSLILESASTNQTSMYLCASGSGLVPQHFGDGTRLSIL.

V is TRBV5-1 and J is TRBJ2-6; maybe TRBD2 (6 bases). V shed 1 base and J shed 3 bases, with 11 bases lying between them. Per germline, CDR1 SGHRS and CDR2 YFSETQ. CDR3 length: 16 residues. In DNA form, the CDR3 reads TGCGCCAGCAGCTTGAACCCCGGGAGTGGGGCCAACGTCCTGACTTTC. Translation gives CASSLNPGSGANVLTF.

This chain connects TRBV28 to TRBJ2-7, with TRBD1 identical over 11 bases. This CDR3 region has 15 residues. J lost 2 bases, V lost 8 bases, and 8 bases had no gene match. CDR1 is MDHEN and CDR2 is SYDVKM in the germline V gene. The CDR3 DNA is TGTGCCAGCGGACAGGGGGCTTTCCACCCCTACGAGCAGTACTTC. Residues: CASGQGAFHPYEQYF.

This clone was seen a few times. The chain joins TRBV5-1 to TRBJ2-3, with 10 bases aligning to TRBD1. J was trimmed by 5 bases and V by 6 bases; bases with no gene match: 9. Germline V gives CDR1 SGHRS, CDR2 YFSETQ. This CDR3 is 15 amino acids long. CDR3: CASNPGQGSIDTQYF. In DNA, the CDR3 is TGCGCCAGCAACCCGGGACAGGGGTCGATAGATACGCAGTATTTT.

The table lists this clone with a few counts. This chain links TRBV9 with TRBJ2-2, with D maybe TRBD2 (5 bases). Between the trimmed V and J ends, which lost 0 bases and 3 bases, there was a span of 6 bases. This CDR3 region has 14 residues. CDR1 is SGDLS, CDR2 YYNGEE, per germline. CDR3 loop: CASSVGRDTGELFF. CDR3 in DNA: TGTGCCAGCAGCGTAGGGCGGGACACCGGGGAGCTGTTTTTT.